These 32 T cell receptor beta chains were sequenced from one sample in a study of T-cell reconstitution after alpha-beta-depleted transplantation in children. The authors prepared the TCRbeta library with unique molecular identifiers. TCRdb itself ran the PCR reads through MiXCR, one entry per CDR3 protein. Of hundreds of thousands of distinct CDR3 sequences in the sample, about an eighth were seen once. The specimen was PBMCs, collected before TCRalphabeta/CD19-depleted stem cell transplant. The source of these receptors is a girl aged 2-10 years with congenital amegakaryocytic thrombocytopenia, due to receive a stem cell transplant.

The J gene is TRBJ2-2, the V gene TRBV2; 7 bases agree with TRBD1. V shed 7 bases, J shed 3 bases, and the junction held 2 bases outside the gene matches. Germline-derived CDR1 and CDR2 are SNHLY and FYNNEI. The CDR3 contains 13 residues. CDR3 bases: TGTGCCAGCATGGGACAGCACACCGGGGAGCTGTTTTTT. Amino acids: CASMGQHTGELFF.

This clonotype was seen many times. The CDR3 sequence is CSARKGLNGYNEQFF. The CDR3 DNA sequence: TGCAGTGCTAGAAAAGGCCTAAACGGGTACAATGAGCAGTTCTTC. V and J are TRBV20-1 and TRBJ2-1; D is unclear. Germline V gives CDR1 DFQATT, CDR2 SNEGSKA (reference sequence). Trimming stripped 2 bases from V and 4 bases from J, with 15 bases between. This CDR3 comprises 15 residues.

This clonotype was detected only a few times. This chain links TRBV11-2 with TRBJ2-4; 10 bases line up with TRBD2. Trimming took 1 base from V and 11 from J; bases not matched to a gene: 5. The germline V gene has CDR1 SGHAT and CDR2 FQNNGV. The CDR3 runs to 14 residues. This CDR3 is CASSLGLAGVFQYF. The CDR3 bases are TGTGCCAGCAGCTTAGGGCTAGCGGGAGTATTTCAGTACTTC. The full variable domain, in which reference TRBV11-2 and TRBJ2-4 provide the parts outside the CDR3, is EAGVAQSPRYKIIEKRQSVAFWCNPISGHATLYWYQQILGQGPKLLIQFQNNGVVDDSQLPKDRFSAERLKGVDSTLKIQPAKLEDSAVYLCASSLGLAGVFQYFGAGTRLSVL.

Many counts were recorded for this clonotype. V gene TRBV12-3 or TRBV12-4 combines with J gene TRBJ2-1; D uncertain. The V gene lost 3 bases and the J gene lost 6 bases, with 15 bases spanning the gap. This CDR3 comprises 15 residues. CDR3 coding DNA: TGTGCCAGCAGTTTTGGAAATTTAGACCCCAATGAGCAGTTCTTC. Encoded protein: CASSFGNLDPNEQFF.

This clonotype has a count of ten or more. The V gene is TRBV18, the J gene TRBJ2-1; D not certain. The CDR3 is 13 residues long. Germline V lookup: CDR1 KGHSH, CDR2 LQKENI. Trimming removed 0 bases from V and 5 bases from J, with 5 bases in between. The CDR3 DNA is TGTGCCAGCTCACCACCAGTGGACAATGAGCAGTTCTTC. Protein product: CASSPPVDNEQFF.

This clonotype has a count of ten or more. V is TRBV12-3 or TRBV12-4 and J is TRBJ2-7; the D gene is possibly TRBD2 (6 bases). Trimming took off 6 bases at V and 0 bases at J, with 15 bases between the two ends. This CDR3 spans 15 amino acids. CDR3 sequence reads: CASSPGLASSYEQYF. The CDR3, as DNA: TGTGCCAGCAGCCCGGGACTGGCAAGCTCCTACGAGCAGTACTTC.

This clonotype was seen many times. The chain couples TRBV20-1 to TRBJ2-1; the match to TRBD2 covers 9 bases. Germline V gene sequence: CDR1 DFQATT, CDR2 SNEGSKA (reference sequence). The CDR3 totals 14 residues. Unmatched junction bases numbered 10, after V lost 5 bases and J lost 8 bases. CDR3 sequence (DNA): TGCAGTGCTTTGGGGGGACTAGCAATATATGAGCAGTTCTTC. Its translation: CSALGGLAIYEQFF.

The table lists this clonotype with many counts. V gene TRBV18 combines with J gene TRBJ2-7, with TRBD2 identical over 11 bases. CDR1 KGHSH and CDR2 LQKENI come from the germline V gene. The CDR3 has 15 amino acids. Trimming took 4 bases from V and 2 from J; bases not matched to a gene: 4. The CDR3 loop is CASSHGTSGTYEQYF. CDR3 DNA sequence: TGTGCCAGCTCACATGGGACTAGCGGCACCTACGAGCAGTACTTC.

The sample holds many counts of this clonotype. The chain combines TRBV20-1 with TRBJ2-2; TRBD2 matches 9 bases. The J segment lost 2 bases and the V segment lost 1 base, leaving 8 bases of the junction unmatched. Germline V gives CDR1 DFQATT, CDR2 SNEGSKA (reference sequence). The CDR3 length is 17 residues. CDR3 sequence reads: CSARGIRLADNTGELFF. CDR3 in DNA: TGCAGTGCTAGAGGTATACGACTAGCGGATAACACCGGGGAGCTGTTTTTT.

This clonotype was observed once. The J gene is TRBJ2-2, the V gene TRBV20-1; a possible D gene is TRBD2 (6 bases). Germline lookup yields CDR1 DFQATT and CDR2 SNEGSKA (reference sequence). V lost 0 bases and J lost 5, with 10 bases in between. The CDR3 consists of 14 residues. The CDR3 loop is CSARELAGTGELFF. In DNA form, the CDR3 reads TGCAGTGCTAGAGAACTAGCTGGTACCGGGGAGCTGTTTTTT.

Written as DNA, the CDR3 is TGTGCCAGCAGCCAAGATAGGGGACTAGCGGGAGGGGGTCAAGAGACCCAGTACTTC. Translation: CASSQDRGLAGGGQETQYF. V gene TRBV3-1 combines with J gene TRBJ2-5; 16 bases are shared with TRBD2. Trimming took 0 bases from V and 2 from J; bases not matched to a gene: 6. From germline, CDR1 is LGHDT and CDR2 YNNKEL (reference sequence). This CDR3 has 19 amino acids.

J is TRBJ2-7 and V is TRBV6-2 or TRBV6-3; perhaps TRBD2 as D (5 bases). Germline CDR1 MNHEY, CDR2 SVGEGT. Deletions cut 6 bases from V and 1 base from J, with 16 bases between. The CDR3 is made up of 15 amino acids. The CDR3: CASRKDSSVSYEQYF. The CDR3 DNA reads as TGTGCCAGCAGAAAGGACTCCTCCGTATCCTACGAGCAGTACTTC.

The table lists this clonotype with many counts. The rearrangement uses TRBV3-1 and TRBJ2-1; D may correspond to TRBD1 or TRBD2 (5 bases each). The germline V gene encodes CDR1 LGHDT and CDR2 YNNKEL (reference sequence). The CDR3 runs 16 residues. Deletions cut 1 base from V and 4 bases from J, with 14 bases between. The CDR3 is CASSQGAGTRYNEQFF. As DNA, the CDR3 is TGTGCCAGCAGCCAAGGGGCAGGGACCAGGTACAATGAGCAGTTCTTC.

This sequence joins TRBV20-1 and TRBJ2-1; 12 nucleotides line up with TRBD2. Germline V gives CDR1 DFQATT, CDR2 SNEGSKA (reference sequence). With 0 bases clipped from V and 1 base from J, the junction kept 4 bases outside the gene matches. This CDR3 has 17 residues. CDR3 nucleotide sequence: TGCAGTGCTAGAGATTTCGGACTAGCGGGGTCCTACAATGAGCAGTTCTTC. Residues: CSARDFGLAGSYNEQFF.

This clonotype was detected ten times or more. V usage is TRBV28 and J usage is TRBJ2-1; TRBD2 agrees at 13 bases. This CDR3 spans 15 amino acids. Germline assignment: CDR1 MDHEN and CDR2 SYDVKM. V lost 5 bases to trimming and J lost 9 bases; unmatched junction nucleotides: 7. The CDR3 DNA sequence: TGTGCCAGCAGTGTACTAGCGGGAGGGCTTGGTGAGCAGTTCTTC. Protein: CASSVLAGGLGEQFF.

This clonotype was detected only a few times. The chain combines TRBV24-1 with TRBJ2-1, with 10 bases fitting TRBD2. This CDR3 spans 15 amino acids. V dropped 4 bases and J dropped 5; count of bases not matched to a gene: 4. The V gene's germline CDR1 is KGHDR and CDR2 SFDVKD. The CDR3 spells CATSESGRGDNEQFF. DNA for the CDR3: TGTGCCACCAGTGAGAGCGGGAGGGGAGACAATGAGCAGTTCTTC.

This clonotype was counted at least ten times. The rearrangement links TRBV4-1 to TRBJ2-7, with D possibly being TRBD2 (6 bases). V lost 1 base to trimming and J lost 3 bases, with 13 bases between them. The CDR3 is 15 amino acids. CDR1 MGHRA and CDR2 YSYEKL come from the germline V gene. The CDR3 DNA sequence: TGCGCCAGCAGCCAAGTCGGGCGGGGTTTCTACGAGCAGTACTTC. It translates to CASSQVGRGFYEQYF.

This clonotype was observed at least ten times. Written as DNA, the CDR3 is TGTGCCAGCAGCCAAGCCCGGACTACGCCGCGCTACGAGCAGTACTTC. It is translated as CASSQARTTPRYEQYF. The chain links TRBV3-1 to TRBJ2-7; the D gene is possibly TRBD2 (6 bases). Trimming took off 1 base at V and 3 bases at J, with 16 bases between the two ends. CDR1 is LGHDT, CDR2 YNNKEL, per germline (reference sequence). The CDR3 spans 16 residues.

This chain uses TRBV6-1 with TRBJ1-1; no definite D call. Germline CDR1 and CDR2: MNHNS and SASEGT. The length of the CDR3 is 14 residues. Between the trimmed V and J ends, which lost 4 bases and 0 bases, there was a span of 9 bases. CDR3 DNA sequence: TGTGCCAGCAGTGTACGGGTCATGAACACTGAAGCTTTCTTT. It is translated as CASSVRVMNTEAFF.

The sample holds many counts of this clonotype. This chain uses TRBV5-1 with TRBJ2-4; perhaps TRBD1 as D (6 bases). The CDR3 runs to 14 residues. Trimming removed 3 bases from V and 5 bases from J, with 12 bases in between. CDR1 is SGHRS and CDR2 is YFSETQ in the germline V gene. This chain's CDR3 is CASSWGTKQNIQYF. In nucleotides, the CDR3 is TGCGCCAGCAGCTGGGGGACAAAACAAAACATTCAGTACTTC.

The gene calls are TRBV30 and TRBJ2-7; TRBD1 agrees at 8 bases. Per germline, CDR1 GTSNPN and CDR2 SVGIG (reference sequence). This CDR3 spans 14 amino acids. After removal of 2 bases from V and 4 bases from J, the junction contained 7 bases not matched to a gene. The CDR3 sequence: CAWSTGTGFYEQYF. The CDR3 region has the DNA TGTGCCTGGAGTACCGGGACAGGCTTTTACGAGCAGTACTTC.

This clonotype was seen at least ten times. The chain uses TRBV5-1 and TRBJ2-2; D might be TRBD2 (6 bases). CDR3 length equals 15 residues. CDR1 and CDR2 (germline): SGHRS, YFSETQ. V was clipped by 6 bases and J by 5 bases, with 17 bases between them. CDR3 amino acids: CASNVWPGETGELFF. CDR3 sequence (DNA): TGCGCCAGCAACGTTTGGCCGGGAGAAACCGGGGAGCTGTTTTTT.

This rearrangement joins TRBV7-9 to TRBJ2-5; tentatively, D is TRBD1 (5 bases). Germline loops: CDR1 SEHNR, CDR2 FQNEAQ (reference sequence). V was trimmed by 0 bases and J by 5 bases, leaving 13 bases between them. CDR3 size: 15 residues. The DNA for the CDR3 is TGTGCCAGCAGCTTAGCTCAGGGATCCTGGGAGACCCAGTACTTC. Translation gives CASSLAQGSWETQYF.

Notes on this clonotype: This may be a read error: a much more frequent sequence differs by one nucleotide. This sequence joins TRBV6-5 and TRBJ2-7, with 7 positions matching TRBD2. This CDR3 spans 16 amino acids. The germline gives CDR1 MNHEY, CDR2 SVGAGI. The DNA for the CDR3 is TGTGCCAGCAGTTCTTCTTCGGTGAGCGGGACCTACGAGCGGTACTTC. It yields the protein CASSSSSVSGTYERYF.

Only a few counts were recorded for this clonotype. The gene calls are TRBV5-1 and TRBJ2-1; perhaps TRBD1 as D (5 bases). Trimming cost V 5 bases and J 8 bases, with 11 bases left between them. In germline, CDR1 is SGHRS, CDR2 YFSETQ. The length of the CDR3 is 12 residues. The CDR3 region has the DNA TGCGCCAGCAGGTTGACAGTCCATGAGCAGTTCTTC. This encodes CASRLTVHEQFF.

This clonotype showed up many times. The V gene is TRBV29-1, the J gene TRBJ2-1, with D possibly being TRBD1 (6 bases). The V and J ends lost 7 bases and 2 bases respectively, with 15 bases between them. CDR3 length: 14 residues. The germline CDR1 and CDR2 sequences are SQVTM and ANQGSEA. This chain's CDR3 is CSERGTETYNEQFF. CDR3 in DNA: TGCAGCGAGAGGGGGACGGAGACCTACAATGAGCAGTTCTTC.

Turning to this clonotype: Compared with germline, one end of the junction differs, possibly owing to a read error. The chain links TRBV4-2 to TRBJ1-1, with D unclear. The germline V gene has CDR1 LGHNA and CDR2 YNFKEQ. The CDR3 is 15 residues long. The CDR3: CARSPAVRVNTEAFF. The CDR3 nucleotides read TGTGCCAGGAGCCCCGCGGTGAGGGTTAACACTGAAGCTTTCTTT.

This clonotype was counted a few times. The chain employs TRBV5-5 and TRBJ2-3; 11 bases align to TRBD2. Germline CDR1 reads SGHKS; CDR2 reads YYEKEE (reference sequence). This CDR3 spans 16 amino acids. The V gene end was trimmed by 0 bases and the J gene end by 2 bases; junction bases not matched to a gene: 2. The CDR3 is CASSLALAGDTDTQYF. The DNA for the CDR3 is TGTGCCAGCAGCTTGGCACTAGCGGGAGACACAGATACGCAGTATTTT.

The V gene is TRBV5-1, the J gene TRBJ2-7, with D uncertain. V gave up 2 bases and J gave up 3 bases, with 12 bases separating them. Germline V lookup: CDR1 SGHRS, CDR2 YFSETQ. This CDR3 contains 14 residues. CDR3: CASSFLSRYYEQYF. Written as DNA, the CDR3 is TGCGCCAGCAGCTTTTTATCCCGGTACTACGAGCAGTACTTC.

This sequence joins TRBV20-1 and TRBJ1-3; D is unclear. The V gene lost 5 bases and the J gene lost 4 bases, with 15 bases spanning the gap. The V gene's germline CDR1 is DFQATT and CDR2 SNEGSKA (reference sequence). The CDR3 runs 14 residues. The CDR3 region has the DNA TGCAGTGCTGAACACCGGGCCAGCGGAAACACCATATATTTT. It yields the protein CSAEHRASGNTIYF.

The chain carries TRBV11-2 and TRBJ2-7; D remains unclear. CDR3 length equals 19 residues. Germline lookup yields CDR1 SGHAT and CDR2 FQNNGV. Trimming shortened V by 5 bases and J by 3 bases, and 29 bases separated the two germline ends. The CDR3 is CASSPHTDLWSPENYEQYF. CDR3 coding DNA: TGTGCCAGCAGCCCCCACACGGATCTCTGGAGCCCGGAGAACTACGAGCAGTACTTC. Combining the CDR3 with reference TRBV11-2 and TRBJ2-7 gives the whole variable domain EAGVAQSPRYKIIEKRQSVAFWCNPISGHATLYWYQQILGQGPKLLIQFQNNGVVDDSQLPKDRFSAERLKGVDSTLKIQPAKLEDSAVYLCASSPHTDLWSPENYEQYFGPGTRLTVT.

This clonotype was observed at least ten times. The chain recombines TRBV29-1 with TRBJ2-7; D may correspond to TRBD1 or TRBD2 (5 bases each). The ends were cut back, 0 bases at V and 7 bases at J, with 19 bases in the middle. The length of the CDR3 is 15 residues. The germline CDR1 and CDR2 sequences are SQVTM and ANQGSEA. The CDR3 DNA follows: TGCAGCGTTGAAGAGCGGACACCTCCTACTAGAGAGCAGTACTTC. Its translation: CSVEERTPPTREQYF.